This TCR beta chain came from a study of radiotherapy plus CTLA-4 blockade in lung cancer. Germline CDR1 MNHNS, CDR2 SASEGT. V was pared by 4 bases and J by 0 bases, with 4 bases between. This CDR3 region has 14 residues. Receiving focal radiation plus CTLA-4 blockade with ipilimumab were patients who had chemo-refractory metastatic non-small-cell lung cancer. Profiling relied on immunoSEQ multiplex PCR, and the TCRdb table lists in-frame clones only, not all of them. Among some 50,000 clones, 70% to 80% were seen once, and the ten largest hold around 8.3%. This receptor was identified in a human donor with non-small cell lung cancer who had stable disease on radiotherapy plus ipilimumab. The sample here was peripheral blood, taken from a patient treated with radiotherapy plus ipilimumab. The chain has TRBV6-1 and TRBJ1-6; D not certain. CDR3 nucleotide sequence: TGTGCCAGCAGTGGTCGCTCCTATAATTCACCCCTCCACTTT. This encodes CASSGRSYNSPLHF.